This TCR beta chain was sequenced for a study of cytomegalovirus exposure and HLA in healthy donors. Findings of the study overall: A later analysis reported that several of the most significant clusters appeared to be linked to common viral pathogens, among them Epstein-Barr virus. According to a later analysis, most TCR beta chains associated with CMV appeared HLA-restricted.

60 Vbeta and 13 Jbeta primers were used in PCR. Repertoires were generated with immunoSEQ multiplex PCR, while TCRdb's copy carries only in-frame clones and drops some. Of roughly 290,000 clones in the sample, over 70% are singletons; the top ten hold about 0.3%. The V end was cut by 4 bases, the J end by 1 base, with 10 bases between. The germline V gene has CDR1 MNHEY and CDR2 SMNVEV (reference sequence). This CDR3 has 14 residues. A note on this clone: Its specificity is unknown. Within the sample, other DNA sequences also encode this same CDR3.

This TCR was recovered from a girl under 10 years old in good health and CMV-seronegative. The sequencing input was PBMCs. The gene calls are TRBV27 and TRBJ1-1; possibly TRBD1 for D (6 bases). CDR3 in DNA: TGTGCCAGCAGTTCTCACAGGGAGAACACTGAAGCTTTCTTT. The encoded protein is CASSSHRENTEAFF.